Each of the 28 T cell receptor beta chains below was sequenced from the same sample in a study of cytomegalovirus exposure and HLA in healthy donors. TCRdb's table, derived via immunoSEQ multiplex PCR, lists solely in-frame clones and lacks some. In the table there are around 150,000 clones, less than 90% of which are singletons. The sequenced sample was PBMCs. The receptors shown here come from a woman under 40 in good health and CMV-seronegative.

Only one count was recorded for this clone. The chain uses TRBV18 and TRBJ2-7; TRBD2 aligns across 8 bases. V lost 4 bases, J lost 0 bases, and 8 bases stayed unmatched. This CDR3 region has 16 residues. Germline-derived CDR1 and CDR2 are KGHSH and LQKENI. The CDR3 nucleotides read TGTGCCAGCTCACGAGACTATAGCGGGGCCTCCTACGAGCAGTACTTC. Protein product: CASSRDYSGASYEQYF. Full variable domain (missing parts from reference TRBV18 and TRBJ2-7): NAGVMQNPRHLVRRRGQEARLRCSPMKGHSHVYWYRQLPEEGLKFMVYLQKENIIDESGMPKERFSAEFPKEGPSILRIQQVVRGDSAAYFCASSRDYSGASYEQYFGPGTRLTVT.

This rearrangement joins TRBV30 to TRBJ1-4, with 7 nucleotides matching TRBD1. Losses at the gene ends were 2 bases for V and 7 bases for J; bases not matched to a gene: 4. The CDR3 runs 13 residues. Looked up from germline, CDR1 is GTSNPN and CDR2 is SVGIG (reference sequence). The CDR3 here is CAWSRGRVEKLFF. The DNA of the CDR3 is TGTGCCTGGAGTAGGGGGCGAGTTGAAAAACTGTTTTTT.

The V and J genes are TRBV4-1 and TRBJ2-5, with D hard to call. V was cut by 2 bases and J by 5 bases, with 3 bases left in between. The CDR3 runs 11 residues. Germline values: CDR1 MGHRA, CDR2 YSYEKL. The CDR3 sequence is CASSQRETQYF. The CDR3, as DNA: TGCGCCAGCAGCCAAAGGGAGACCCAGTACTTC.

The V gene is TRBV15, the J gene TRBJ2-5, with 9 bases aligning to TRBD2. The V gene end was trimmed by 0 bases and the J gene end by 5 bases; junction bases not matched to a gene: 7. Germline V gene data show CDR1 as LNHNV and CDR2 as YYDKDF (reference sequence). The CDR3 extends over 16 amino acids. CDR3 sequence (DNA): TGTGCCACCAGCAGAGATAAGGCGGGGGGGTCGGAGACCCAGTACTTC. Its protein product is CATSRDKAGGSETQYF.

The chain couples TRBV19 to TRBJ2-7, with TRBD2 matching 10 bases. The germline CDR1 and CDR2 sequences are LNHDA and SQIVND (reference sequence). The V segment lost 3 bases and the J segment 3 bases; nucleotides outside the gene matches: 11. The CDR3 totals 17 residues. CDR3 nucleotides: TGTGCCAGTAGTATGAGGGCTAGCGGGAGAGGCGACTACGAGCAGTACTTC. It encodes CASSMRASGRGDYEQYF.

The chain is built from TRBV6-6 and TRBJ1-1; 9 bases fit TRBD1. Trimming removed 10 bases from V and 1 base from J; junction bases left unmatched: 10. CDR1 is MNHNY and CDR2 is SVGAGI in the germline V gene (reference sequence). This CDR3 contains 15 residues. Written as DNA, the CDR3 is TGTGCCATCCAAGCCGGGACAGGGACGAACACTGAAGCTTTCTTT. Translation: CAIQAGTGTNTEAFF.

J is TRBJ1-5 and V is TRBV15; D is uncertain. The CDR3 runs to 13 residues. CDR1 is LNHNV, CDR2 YYDKDF, per germline (reference sequence). V lost 0 bases, J lost 6 bases, and 6 bases lay in between. As DNA, the CDR3 is TGTGCCACCAGCAGAGATCTTATTCAGCCCCAGCATTTT. It specifies CATSRDLIQPQHF. The entire variable domain, with the rest obtained from reference TRBV15 and TRBJ1-5, is as follows: DAMVIQNPRYQVTQFGKPVTLSCSQTLNHNVMYWYQQKSSQAPKLLFHYYDKDFNNEADTPDNFQSRRPNTSFCFLDIRSPGLGDTAMYLCATSRDLIQPQHFGDGTRLSIL.

The chain uses TRBV5-8 and TRBJ1-1; possibly TRBD1 for D (5 bases). Germline-derived CDR1 and CDR2 are SGHTS and YDEGEE. V shed 2 bases and J shed 9 bases, with 14 bases lying between them. This CDR3 region has 13 residues. CDR3 loop: CASSFTGSDKAFF. CDR3 nucleotide sequence: TGTGCCAGCAGCTTTACAGGATCCGACAAAGCTTTCTTT.

The chain couples TRBV19 to TRBJ1-5, with D perhaps TRBD1 (6 bases). The CDR3 is 14 amino acids. CDR1 and CDR2 from the germline V gene are LNHDA and SQIVND (reference sequence). Trimming cost V 4 bases and J 5 bases, with 12 bases left between them. CDR3 protein: CASSKRTAYQPQHF. In DNA form, the CDR3 reads TGTGCCAGTAGTAAAAGGACAGCTTATCAGCCCCAGCATTTT.

V gene TRBV27 combines with J gene TRBJ1-5, with a possible D match to TRBD1 (6 bases). Trimming left V 5 bases short and J 6 bases short, with 14 bases between. Germline loops: CDR1 MNHEY, CDR2 SMNVEV (reference sequence). This CDR3 spans 14 amino acids. DNA for the CDR3: TGTGCCAGCAGTACGTGGGGGGCGGGTCAGCCCCAGCATTTT. It is translated as CASSTWGAGQPQHF.

The J gene is TRBJ1-1, the V gene TRBV5-6; no definite D call. The CDR3 spans 12 residues. The germline gives CDR1 SGHDT, CDR2 YYEEEE. V was cut by 7 bases and J by 4 bases, with 11 bases left in between. In DNA form, the CDR3 reads TGTGCCAGCGGAGGACGGGGCACTGAAGCTTTCTTT. Protein sequence: CASGGRGTEAFF.

This chain links TRBV5-1 with TRBJ1-5; D perhaps matches TRBD1 (6 bases). The CDR3 totals 14 residues. Trimming took 1 base from V and 4 from J, leaving 9 bases between them. Germline V lookup: CDR1 SGHRS, CDR2 YFSETQ. The CDR3 protein is CASSLRGGNQPQHF. In DNA, the CDR3 is TGCGCCAGCAGCTTGAGGGGGGGGAATCAGCCCCAGCATTTT.

The chain links TRBV7-9 to TRBJ2-7, with D uncertain. The CDR3 extends over 15 amino acids. Trimming removed 5 bases at V and 3 bases at J, with 17 bases between. Germline lookup yields CDR1 SEHNR and CDR2 FQNEAQ (reference sequence). The chain's CDR3 is CASSPPVGPFYEQYF. The DNA of the CDR3 is TGTGCCAGCAGCCCTCCCGTAGGGCCATTCTACGAGCAGTACTTC.

The chain employs TRBV6-1 and TRBJ1-2; D uncertain. Germline loops: CDR1 MNHNS, CDR2 SASEGT. The CDR3 contains 14 residues. The V and J ends lost 0 bases and 4 bases respectively, with 9 bases between them. The CDR3 protein is CASSEANGLYGYTF. The CDR3 region has the DNA TGTGCCAGCAGTGAAGCGAACGGGCTCTATGGCTACACCTTC.

The chain couples TRBV28 to TRBJ2-7; D might be TRBD1 (5 bases). Trimming pared 7 bases from V and 0 bases from J, leaving 10 bases between. The CDR3 is 13 amino acids. Germline loops: CDR1 MDHEN, CDR2 SYDVKM. The CDR3 coding sequence is TGTGCCAGCATTGACAGCTACTCCTACGAGCAGTACTTC. This sequence encodes CASIDSYSYEQYF.

For the CDR3, the DNA is TGTGCCAGCAGCTTGGGATTTACAGCGTCGAGTGGCTACACCTTC. As protein: CASSLGFTASSGYTF. The chain uses TRBV5-4 and TRBJ1-2; D gene unclear. The CDR3 extends over 15 amino acids. V was cut by 0 bases and J by 7 bases, with 16 bases left in between. The germline V gene has CDR1 SGHNT and CDR2 YYREEE (reference sequence). The full variable domain, its missing parts supplied by reference TRBV5-4 and TRBJ1-2, is ETGVTQSPTHLIKTRGQQVTLRCSSQSGHNTVSWYQQALGQGPQFIFQYYREEENGRGNFPPRFSGLQFPNYSSELNVNALELDDSALYLCASSLGFTASSGYTFGSGTRLTVV.

This rearrangement joins TRBV2 to TRBJ1-1, with D unclear. This CDR3 contains 14 residues. V was pared by 3 bases and J by 0 bases, with 8 bases between. The V gene's germline CDR1 is SNHLY and CDR2 FYNNEI. CDR3 amino acids: CASSEGRLNTEAFF. In DNA form, the CDR3 reads TGTGCCAGCAGTGAGGGCAGGCTGAACACTGAAGCTTTCTTT. The full variable domain, with the rest looked up from reference TRBV2 and TRBJ1-1, is EPEVTQTPSHQVTQMGQEVILRCVPISNHLYFYWYRQILGQKVEFLVSFYNNEISEKSEIFDDQFSVERPDGSNFTLKIRSTKLEDSAMYFCASSEGRLNTEAFFGQGTRLTVV.

V and J are TRBV19 and TRBJ1-1; D not certain. The ends were cut back, 6 bases at V and 4 bases at J, with 12 bases in the middle. The CDR3 loop spans 13 amino acids. From germline, CDR1 is LNHDA and CDR2 SQIVND (reference sequence). The CDR3 protein is CASSPATTTEAFF. As DNA, the CDR3 is TGTGCCAGTAGCCCCGCAACAACCACTGAAGCTTTCTTT.

The genes are TRBV7-2 and TRBJ1-1; the D is unclear. The CDR3 has 15 residues. Germline V CDR1 and CDR2: SGHTA, FQGNSA. Trimming removed 6 bases at V and 4 bases at J, with 18 bases between. The CDR3 is CASRGRPLGSTEAFF. The CDR3 DNA follows: TGTGCCAGCAGAGGACGCCCGCTGGGATCCACTGAAGCTTTCTTT.

This clone was seen more than once but under ten times. The V and J genes are TRBV4-1 and TRBJ1-5; TRBD1 is a possible D gene (5 bases). This CDR3 contains 16 residues. Germline CDR1 MGHRA, CDR2 YSYEKL. V was cut by 1 base and J by 2 bases, with 12 bases left in between. For the CDR3, the DNA is TGCGCCAGCAGCCAAGTTTCGGGCAGGGGCAATCAGCCCCAGCATTTT. It codes for CASSQVSGRGNQPQHF.

The chain carries TRBV29-1 and TRBJ2-3, with D possibly being TRBD2 (7 bases). The length of the CDR3 is 17 residues. V was clipped by 7 bases and J by 3 bases, with 26 bases between them. Germline values: CDR1 SQVTM, CDR2 ANQGSEA. The CDR3 is CSAEKGGAVSLTDTQYF. CDR3 nucleotides: TGCAGCGCGGAAAAGGGGGGGGCCGTCTCATTAACAGATACGCAGTATTTT.

This clone was detected only once. The chain links TRBV7-9 to TRBJ2-1, with TRBD2 as a possible D gene (6 bases). The CDR3 loop spans 11 amino acids. V lost 4 bases and J lost 10, with 8 bases in between. CDR1 is SEHNR, CDR2 FQNEAQ, per germline (reference sequence). As DNA, the CDR3 is TGTGCCAGCAGCTCGAGCGGGGAGCAGTTCTTC. It specifies CASSSSGEQFF. The full variable domain, its missing parts supplied by reference TRBV7-9 and TRBJ2-1, is DTGVSQNPRHKITKRGQNVTFRCDPISEHNRLYWYRQTLGQGPEFLTYFQNEAQLEKSRLLSDRFSAERPKGSFSTLEIQRTEQGDSAMYLCASSSSGEQFFGPGTRLTVL.

In this sample, this clone turned up once. The chain combines TRBV9 with TRBJ2-1, with TRBD2 matching 9 bases. Trimming removed 7 bases from V and 7 bases from J; junction bases left unmatched: 3. The CDR3 runs to 12 residues. Looked up from germline, CDR1 is SGDLS and CDR2 is YYNGEE. CDR3 residues: CASGTSINEQFF. The CDR3 DNA reads as TGTGCCAGCGGGACTAGCATTAATGAGCAGTTCTTC.

The rearrangement joins TRBV10-3 to TRBJ2-1; 10 bases are a match to TRBD2. CDR1 is ENHRY and CDR2 is SYGVKD in the germline V gene. J gave up 4 bases and V 6 bases, and 6 bases lay outside the gene matches. This CDR3 region has 15 residues. The CDR3 reads CAISATSGDYNEQFF. DNA of the CDR3: TGTGCCATCAGCGCTACTAGCGGGGATTACAATGAGCAGTTCTTC.

This clone was detected once. The rearrangement links TRBV6-6 to TRBJ2-7; D not resolved. This CDR3 region has 13 residues. V gave up 7 bases and J gave up 5 bases, with 15 bases separating them. Germline V gene lookup returns CDR1 MNHNY and CDR2 SVGAGI (reference sequence). The CDR3 here is CASTKVVGHEQYF. The CDR3 DNA is TGTGCCAGCACAAAGGTCGTAGGCCACGAGCAGTACTTC.

The genes are TRBV18 and TRBJ2-1, with D perhaps matching TRBD1 or TRBD2 (7 bases each). Deletions cut 6 bases from V and 4 bases from J, with 22 bases between. The germline V gene encodes CDR1 KGHSH and CDR2 LQKENI. The CDR3 contains 17 residues. CDR3 in DNA: TGTGCCAGCTCGCAACAGGGAGGGGGCGGTCCGTACAATGAGCAGTTCTTC. The encoded protein is CASSQQGGGGPYNEQFF.

The chain combines TRBV10-3 with TRBJ2-7; TRBD2 agrees at 7 bases. The CDR3 runs to 12 residues. Unmatched junction bases numbered 3, after V lost 6 bases and J lost 4 bases. Germline CDR1 is ENHRY and CDR2 is SYGVKD. CDR3 residues: CAIRAGDYEQYF. Here the CDR3 DNA reads TGTGCCATCAGGGCGGGAGATTACGAGCAGTACTTC.

The DNA of the CDR3 is TGTGCCACGTTAAACGGGGGTGACCCACTCGCCTATGGCTACACCTTC. Translating it yields CATLNGGDPLAYGYTF. The chain uses TRBV19 and TRBJ1-2; D is possibly TRBD1 (5 bases). Germline V gives CDR1 LNHDA, CDR2 SQIVND (reference sequence). The CDR3 contains 16 residues. The V end was cut by 10 bases, the J end by 4 bases, with 25 bases between. Looking up the rest from reference TRBV19 and TRBJ1-2 gives the full variable domain: DGGITQSPKYLFRKEGQNVTLSCEQNLNHDAMYWYRQDPGQGLRLIYYSQIVNDFQKGDIAEGYSVSREKKESFPLTVTSAQKNPTAFYLCATLNGGDPLAYGYTFGSGTRLTVV.